The clone carrying this TCR beta chain was observed a single time. This sample was included in a study of shared clonotypes between healthy human individuals. Recent vaccinations or acute infections were absent in the healthy HIV-negative adult donors. In the original processing: There were no quality scores in the junction-only immunoSEQ sequences, so filtering differed. The table came from immunoSEQ multiplex PCR; TCRdb's copy has only in-frame clones and leaves some out. V, J and clone size reflect that table, while D and trimming were determined from the DNA. The table includes approximately 500,000 clones, about 78% detected once. The origin of this receptor is a woman between 35 and 50 years old in good health. Some clones in this sample may be carry-over from other donors' samples. Material for sequencing was PBMCs.

The CDR3 region is CASSFWGLTSGKSSYEQYF. DNA for the CDR3: TGTGCCAGCAGCTTCTGGGGTTTAACTAGCGGGAAAAGCTCCTACGAGCAGTACTTC. The chain links TRBV11-2 to TRBJ2-7; TRBD2 agrees at 10 bases. The CDR3 is made up of 19 amino acids. Trimming removed 3 bases from V and 0 bases from J; junction bases left unmatched: 14. The V gene's germline CDR1 is SGHAT and CDR2 FQNNGV.